The present TCR beta chain was sequenced within a study of T cells after posttransplantation cyclophosphamide. Study-level results: Recipient CMV seropositivity and CMV reactivation strongly tracked TRB clonality. Later blood repertoires were often dominated by clones from the donor CD8+ memory compartment.

In germline, CDR1 is LNHNV, CDR2 YYDKDF (reference sequence). V lost 0 bases to trimming and J lost 4 bases, with 17 bases between them. This CDR3 has 17 residues. Busulfan-fludarabine conditioning, marrow transplant, and cyclophosphamide on days +3 and +4 were administered. In regard to this clone: No antigen is known for it.

The assay was immunoSEQ multiplex PCR, and TCRdb's table has in-frame clones only and misses some. This table holds over 9,000 clones, 85% to 95% found once. V usage is TRBV15 and J usage is TRBJ2-3; the D gene is possibly TRBD1 (6 bases). The sequence was collected from a female patient between 30 and 39 years old who received an allogeneic stem cell transplant from an unrelated donor, was CMV-positive, and had no GVHD. Among the T cells, some may be from the graft donor. The material sequenced was PBMCs, taken after allogeneic stem cell transplant with posttransplant cyclophosphamide. CDR3 sequence: CATSRDQDQGLSDTQYF. The CDR3, as DNA: TGTGCCACCAGCAGAGATCAAGATCAGGGGTTGTCAGATACGCAGTATTTT. The full variable domain, with the rest looked up from reference TRBV15 and TRBJ2-3, is DAMVIQNPRYQVTQFGKPVTLSCSQTLNHNVMYWYQQKSSQAPKLLFHYYDKDFNNEADTPDNFQSRRPNTSFCFLDIRSPGLGDTAMYLCATSRDQDQGLSDTQYFGPGTRLTVL.